Described below is a single TCR beta chain sequence and its context. Its cognate antigen has yet to be identified. No base qualities exist here, and no much larger clone lies one base off it. This entry comes from a study (dated by TCRdb to between 2021 and 2023). Results the study describes overall, beyond this receptor: According to the authors, more investigation is needed, including longitudinal sampling and evaluation of a control group.

PBMCs were isolated from peripheral blood, and TCR beta sequencing was performed on genomic DNA from unsorted PBMCs. Survey-level sequencing on the immunoSEQ platform was used to profile the TCR beta chain repertoires. Per the authors' processing: Repertoire diversity was quantified by the inverse Simpson index, and CDR3 amino acid length spectratypes and V-J pairing frequencies were compared. Clonotypes specific to SARS-CoV-2, CMV, influenza A and EBV were annotated by matching TCR beta CDR3 sequences against VDJdb. What TCRdb holds here is the immuneACCESS table cut down to in-frame rearrangements. Part of the clones is not present; checked against another copy, under half of the missing clones reflect an unresolved V gene, and the others are unexplained. D and trimming were read from the DNA, whereas the V and J calls and clone size are those reported in that table. The sample yields around 50,000 clones; 80% to 95% were counted once. Roughly a tenth of the sample comes from the top ten.

The CDR3 goes from the cysteine to the phenylalanine over 13 residues. Of the read, only the CDR3 DNA is kept; its 39 bases are in frame from base 1. The germline V gene (reference sequence) specifies GTSNPN as CDR1 and SVGIG as CDR2. Compared with germline, V lacks 5 bases and J lacks 5 bases; bases without a gene match: 7. The rearranged segments are TRBV30 and TRBJ2-5; 8 bases in the middle match TRBD1. Sequencing was performed on PBMCs. The TCR originated in a man aged 40-55 years with rheumatoid arthritis. CDR3 reads: CAWETGARETQYF. The sequenced DNA is TGTGCCTGGGAGACAGGGGCTAGGGAGACCCAGTACTTC.